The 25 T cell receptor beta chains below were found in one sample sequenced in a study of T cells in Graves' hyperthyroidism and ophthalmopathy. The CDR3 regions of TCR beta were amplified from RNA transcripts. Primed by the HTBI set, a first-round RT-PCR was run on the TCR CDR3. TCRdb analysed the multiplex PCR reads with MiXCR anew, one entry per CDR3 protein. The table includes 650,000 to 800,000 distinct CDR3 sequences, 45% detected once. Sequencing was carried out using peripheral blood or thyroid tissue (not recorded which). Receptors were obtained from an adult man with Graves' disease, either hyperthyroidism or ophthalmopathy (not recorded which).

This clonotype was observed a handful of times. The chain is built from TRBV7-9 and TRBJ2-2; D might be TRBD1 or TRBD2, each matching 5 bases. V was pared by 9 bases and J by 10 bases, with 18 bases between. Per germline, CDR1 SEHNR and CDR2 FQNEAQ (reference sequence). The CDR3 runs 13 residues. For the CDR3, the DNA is TGTGCCAGGACGGGGCCCCTAGATGAGGAGCTGTTTTTT. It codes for CARTGPLDEELFF.

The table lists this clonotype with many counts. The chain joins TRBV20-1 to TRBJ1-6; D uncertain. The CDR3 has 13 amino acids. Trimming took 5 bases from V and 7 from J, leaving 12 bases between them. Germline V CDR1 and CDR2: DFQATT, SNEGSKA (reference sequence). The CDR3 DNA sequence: TGCAGTGCTCTGGGCGCAAACAATTCACCCCTCCACTTT. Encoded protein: CSALGANNSPLHF.

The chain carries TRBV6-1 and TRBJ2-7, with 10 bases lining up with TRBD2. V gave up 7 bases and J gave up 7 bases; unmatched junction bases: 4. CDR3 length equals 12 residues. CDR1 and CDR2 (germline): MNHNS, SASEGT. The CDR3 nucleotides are TGTGCCAGCACCGGGACTAGCGTTGAGCAGTACTTC. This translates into CASTGTSVEQYF.

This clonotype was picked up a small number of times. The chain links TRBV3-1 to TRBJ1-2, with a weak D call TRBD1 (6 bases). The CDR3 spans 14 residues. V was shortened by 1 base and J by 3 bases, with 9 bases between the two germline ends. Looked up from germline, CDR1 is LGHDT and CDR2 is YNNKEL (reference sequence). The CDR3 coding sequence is TGTGCCAGCAGCCAAGGACAGGAACACTATGGCTACACCTTC. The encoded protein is CASSQGQEHYGYTF. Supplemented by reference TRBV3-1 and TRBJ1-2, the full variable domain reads DTAVSQTPKYLVTQMGNDKSIKCEQNLGHDTMYWYKQDSKKFLKIMFSYNNKELIINETVPNRFSPKSPDKAHLNLHINSLELGDSAVYFCASSQGQEHYGYTFGSGTRLTVV.

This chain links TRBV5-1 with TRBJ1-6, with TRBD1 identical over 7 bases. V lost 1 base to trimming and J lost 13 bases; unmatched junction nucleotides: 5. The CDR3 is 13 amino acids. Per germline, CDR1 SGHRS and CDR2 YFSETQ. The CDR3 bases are TGCGCCAGCAGCTTGACAGGGGTCCCTCCCCTCCACTTT. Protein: CASSLTGVPPLHF.

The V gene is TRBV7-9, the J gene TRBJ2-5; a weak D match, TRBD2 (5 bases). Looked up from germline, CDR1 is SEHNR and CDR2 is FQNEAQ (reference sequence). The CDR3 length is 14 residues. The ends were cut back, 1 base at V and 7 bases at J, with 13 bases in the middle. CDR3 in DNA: TGTGCCAGCAGCTTAGTTCTTGGCGGGTCGACCCAGTACTTC. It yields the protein CASSLVLGGSTQYF.

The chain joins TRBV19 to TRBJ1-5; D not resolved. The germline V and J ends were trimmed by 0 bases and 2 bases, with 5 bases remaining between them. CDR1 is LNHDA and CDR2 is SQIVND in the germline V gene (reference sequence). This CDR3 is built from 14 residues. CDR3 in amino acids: CASSIEVRNQPQHF. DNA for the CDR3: TGTGCCAGTAGTATAGAAGTTCGCAATCAGCCCCAGCATTTT.

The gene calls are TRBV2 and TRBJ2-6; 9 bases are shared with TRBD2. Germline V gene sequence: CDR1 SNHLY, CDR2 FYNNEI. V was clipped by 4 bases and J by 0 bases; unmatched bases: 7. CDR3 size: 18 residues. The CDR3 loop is CASSGLAGSISGANVLTF. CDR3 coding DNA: TGTGCCAGCAGTGGGCTAGCGGGGTCAATCTCTGGGGCCAACGTCCTGACTTTC. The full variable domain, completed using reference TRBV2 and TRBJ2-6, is EPEVTQTPSHQVTQMGQEVILRCVPISNHLYFYWYRQILGQKVEFLVSFYNNEISEKSEIFDDQFSVERPDGSNFTLKIRSTKLEDSAMYFCASSGLAGSISGANVLTFGAGSRLTVL.

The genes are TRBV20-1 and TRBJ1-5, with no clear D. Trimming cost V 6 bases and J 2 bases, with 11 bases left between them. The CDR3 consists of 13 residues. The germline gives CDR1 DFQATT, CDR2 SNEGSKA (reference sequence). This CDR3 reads CSATREGNQPQHF. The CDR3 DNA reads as TGCAGTGCCACGAGGGAGGGCAATCAGCCCCAGCATTTT.

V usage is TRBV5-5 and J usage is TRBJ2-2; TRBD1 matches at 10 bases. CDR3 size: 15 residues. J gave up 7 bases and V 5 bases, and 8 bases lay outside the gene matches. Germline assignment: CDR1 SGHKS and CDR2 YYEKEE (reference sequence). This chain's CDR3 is CASRIRQGAGGELFF. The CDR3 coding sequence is TGTGCCAGCAGAATAAGACAGGGGGCAGGCGGGGAGCTGTTTTTT.

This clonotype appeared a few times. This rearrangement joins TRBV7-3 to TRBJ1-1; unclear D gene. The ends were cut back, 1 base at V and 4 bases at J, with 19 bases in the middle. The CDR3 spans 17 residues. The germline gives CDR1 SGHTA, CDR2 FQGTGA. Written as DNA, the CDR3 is TGTGCCAGCAGCTTAATCCCTCTGGGAAAAGGTGGCACTGAAGCTTTCTTT. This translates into CASSLIPLGKGGTEAFF.

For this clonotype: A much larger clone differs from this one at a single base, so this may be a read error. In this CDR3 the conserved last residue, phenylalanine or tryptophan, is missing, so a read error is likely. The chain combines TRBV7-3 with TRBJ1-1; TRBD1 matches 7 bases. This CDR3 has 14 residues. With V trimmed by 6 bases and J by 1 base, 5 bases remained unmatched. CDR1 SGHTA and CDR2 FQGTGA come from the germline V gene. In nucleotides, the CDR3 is TGTGCCAGCAGACCCGGGACAGAGAACACTGAAGCTTTCTCT. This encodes CASRPGTENTEAFS.

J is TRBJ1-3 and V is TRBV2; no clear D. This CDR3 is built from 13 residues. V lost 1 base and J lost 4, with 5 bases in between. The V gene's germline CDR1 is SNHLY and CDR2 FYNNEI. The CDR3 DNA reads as TGTGCCAGCAGTGAAGGCTGGGGAAACACCATATATTTT. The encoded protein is CASSEGWGNTIYF.

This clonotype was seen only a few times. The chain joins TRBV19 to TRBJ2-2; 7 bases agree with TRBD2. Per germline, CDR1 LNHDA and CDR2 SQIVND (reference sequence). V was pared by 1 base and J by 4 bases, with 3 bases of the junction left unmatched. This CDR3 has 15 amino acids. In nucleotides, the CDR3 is TGTGCCAGTAGTATAGCCGCTAGCGGCACCGGGGAGCTGTTTTTT. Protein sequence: CASSIAASGTGELFF.

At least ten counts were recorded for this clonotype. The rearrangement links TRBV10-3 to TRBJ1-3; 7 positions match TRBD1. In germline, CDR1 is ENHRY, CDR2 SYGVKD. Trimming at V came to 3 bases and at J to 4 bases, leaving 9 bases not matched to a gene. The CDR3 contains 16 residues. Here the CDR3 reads CAISDPGTAGGNTIYF. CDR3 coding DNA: TGTGCCATCAGTGATCCCGGGACAGCGGGAGGAAACACCATATATTTT.

The CDR3, as DNA: TGCGCCAGCAGGGGTGGGACAGGGGAGAATCAGCCCCAGCATTTT. It is translated as CASRGGTGENQPQHF. The V and J genes are TRBV10-2 and TRBJ1-5; 10 positions match TRBD1. V shed 6 bases, J shed 4 bases, and the junction held 6 bases outside the gene matches. Germline-derived CDR1 and CDR2 are WSHSY and SAAADI. CDR3 length equals 15 residues.

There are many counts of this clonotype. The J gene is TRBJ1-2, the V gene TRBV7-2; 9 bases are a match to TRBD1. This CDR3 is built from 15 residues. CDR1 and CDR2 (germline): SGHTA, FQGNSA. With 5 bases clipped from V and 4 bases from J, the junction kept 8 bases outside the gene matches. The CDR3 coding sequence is TGTGCCAGCAGCCCACAGGGGGCCGGAGGCTATGGCTACACCTTC. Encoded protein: CASSPQGAGGYGYTF.

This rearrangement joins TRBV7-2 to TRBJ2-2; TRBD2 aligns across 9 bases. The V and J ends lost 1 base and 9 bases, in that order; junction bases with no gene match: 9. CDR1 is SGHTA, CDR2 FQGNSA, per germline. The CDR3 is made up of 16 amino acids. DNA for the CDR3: TGTGCCAGCAGCTTAGTTCCGGCGGGAGGGCCGAGGGAGCTGTTTTTT. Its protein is CASSLVPAGGPRELFF.

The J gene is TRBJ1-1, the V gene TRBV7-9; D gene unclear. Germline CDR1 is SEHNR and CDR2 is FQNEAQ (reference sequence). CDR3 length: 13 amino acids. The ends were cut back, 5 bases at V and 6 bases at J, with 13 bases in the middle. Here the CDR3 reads CASSPWRVPEAFF. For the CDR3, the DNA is TGTGCCAGCAGCCCGTGGCGGGTTCCTGAAGCTTTCTTT.

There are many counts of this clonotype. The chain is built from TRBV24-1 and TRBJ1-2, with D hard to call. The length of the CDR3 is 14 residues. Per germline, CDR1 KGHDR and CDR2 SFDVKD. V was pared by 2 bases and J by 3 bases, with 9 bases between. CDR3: CATSDWELDYGYTF. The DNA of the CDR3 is TGTGCCACCAGTGATTGGGAACTCGACTATGGCTACACCTTC.

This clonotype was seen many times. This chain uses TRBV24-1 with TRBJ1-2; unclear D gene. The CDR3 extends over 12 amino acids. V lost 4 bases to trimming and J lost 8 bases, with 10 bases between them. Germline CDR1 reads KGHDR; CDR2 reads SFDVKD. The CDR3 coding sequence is TGTGCCACCAGTGACGGGCCCAGGGGCTACACCTTC. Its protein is CATSDGPRGYTF.

The CDR3: CSARDGPGSEAFF. As DNA, the CDR3 is TGCAGTGCTAGAGATGGGCCAGGCTCTGAAGCTTTCTTT. The chain is built from TRBV20-1 and TRBJ1-1; no reliable D call. V shed 0 bases and J shed 6 bases, with 11 bases lying between them. The CDR3 length is 13 residues. The germline CDR1 and CDR2 sequences are DFQATT and SNEGSKA (reference sequence).

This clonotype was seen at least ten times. The CDR3 nucleotides read TGCAGCGTTCGACAGGGGGCGGGTGGCTACACCTTC. Residues: CSVRQGAGGYTF. This chain joins TRBV29-1 and TRBJ1-2; 10 bases map to TRBD1. The V and J ends lost 5 bases and 7 bases, in that order; junction bases with no gene match: 4. The CDR3 length is 12 residues. Germline CDR1 is SQVTM and CDR2 is ANQGSEA.

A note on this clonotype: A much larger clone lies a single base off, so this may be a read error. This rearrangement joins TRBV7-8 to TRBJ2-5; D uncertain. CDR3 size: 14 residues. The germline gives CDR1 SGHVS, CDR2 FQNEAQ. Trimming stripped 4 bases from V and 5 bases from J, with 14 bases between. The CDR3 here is CASSSQQGWETQYF. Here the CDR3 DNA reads TGTGCCAGCAGCTCCCAGCAAGGTTGGGAGACCCAGTACTTC.

This chain's CDR3 is CATSVRDGSPLHF. DNA of the CDR3: TGTGCCACCAGTGTCAGGGACGGATCACCCCTCCACTTT. The chain recombines TRBV24-1 with TRBJ1-6; the D gene is possibly TRBD1 (5 bases). V lost 5 bases to trimming and J lost 10 bases, with 11 bases between them. CDR3 length equals 13 residues. Looked up from germline, CDR1 is KGHDR and CDR2 is SFDVKD.